Listed here are 26 T cell receptor beta chains from one sample, sequenced in a study of spatial heterogeneity in lung cancer (dated by TCRdb to about 2019). What the authors observed across the whole study: The tumor nonsynonymous mutation count correlated with the number of expanded intratumoral alpha and beta TCRs.

The library was produced with 5' RACE. TCRdb names NextSeq 500 as the instrument used. TCRdb trimmed the raw reads at Q25, called clones with MiXCR and kept productive beta chains. All rows with the same CDR3 protein become a single entry with the most common DNA and genes. Here the sample has roughly 15,000 distinct CDR3 sequences; less than 9.5% occur a single time. Over 8% of the sample belongs to the ten largest clones. Per the publication, the time point label means: sample taken at primary tumor resection. The antigens of these receptors remain unknown. Sequencing was performed on lung tumor tissue, taken at surgery. Receptors were obtained from a male donor with early-stage non-small cell lung cancer.

This clonotype has a count of ten or more. V usage is TRBV11-2 and J usage is TRBJ2-7, with 7 bases lining up with TRBD1. The germline V gene has CDR1 SGHAT and CDR2 FQNNGV. The CDR3 covers 13 residues. V dropped 2 bases and J dropped 5; count of bases not matched to a gene: 3. The DNA for the CDR3 is TGTGCCAGCAGCTTAAAAGGGGGCCACGAGCAGTACTTC. This gives the protein CASSLKGGHEQYF.

The chain uses TRBV10-2 and TRBJ2-7; D is unclear. There are 12 residues in the CDR3. The V gene lost 3 bases and the J gene lost 3 bases, with 6 bases spanning the gap. The germline V gene encodes CDR1 WSHSY and CDR2 SAAADI. The CDR3 reads CASSDDGYEQYF. CDR3 sequence (DNA): TGCGCCAGCAGTGATGACGGCTACGAGCAGTACTTC.

In this sample, this clonotype turned up many times. The chain joins TRBV24-1 to TRBJ2-3, with D possibly being TRBD1 (6 bases). V lost 2 bases, J lost 2 bases, and 10 bases lay in between. The germline CDR1 and CDR2 sequences are KGHDR and SFDVKD. This CDR3 comprises 15 residues. DNA for the CDR3: TGTGCCACCAGTGATTCGGGACACCCCACAGATACGCAGTATTTT. Translation: CATSDSGHPTDTQYF.

Many counts were recorded for this clonotype. The V gene is TRBV2, the J gene TRBJ2-2, with 7 bases lining up with TRBD1. The J segment lost 0 bases and the V segment lost 5 bases, leaving 9 bases of the junction unmatched. The CDR3 runs to 17 residues. The germline V gene has CDR1 SNHLY and CDR2 FYNNEI. CDR3 amino acids: CASSWGRGRSNTGELFF. CDR3 nucleotides: TGTGCCAGCAGTTGGGGCAGGGGGAGATCGAACACCGGGGAGCTGTTTTTT.

The V and J genes are TRBV10-3 and TRBJ1-1; 8 nucleotides agree with TRBD1. The CDR3 is made up of 13 amino acids. From germline, CDR1 is ENHRY and CDR2 SYGVKD. V lost 3 bases to trimming and J lost 6 bases; unmatched junction nucleotides: 3. CDR3 amino acids: CAISDNRGAEAFF. In nucleotides, the CDR3 is TGTGCCATCAGTGACAACAGGGGGGCTGAAGCTTTCTTT.

This clonotype came up many times. The V call is TRBV27, the J call TRBJ2-7, with D possibly TRBD2 on 5 matching bases. The CDR3 runs to 13 residues. CDR1 and CDR2 (germline): MNHEY, SMNVEV (reference sequence). The germline V and J ends were trimmed by 4 bases and 6 bases, with 13 bases remaining between them. CDR3 nucleotides: TGTGCCAGCAGTTCCACTAGGAGAGCCGAGCAGTACTTC. It codes for CASSSTRRAEQYF.

By sample fraction, this clonotype is medium-sized. J is TRBJ1-1 and V is TRBV5-1; D is uncertain. This CDR3 is built from 14 residues. With 1 base removed from V and 1 base from J, the gap between germline ends came to 8 bases. Germline CDR1 and CDR2: SGHRS and YFSETQ. The CDR3 nucleotides are TGCGCCAGCAGCTTGCGTCAGCAGAACACTGAAGCTTTCTTT. It specifies CASSLRQQNTEAFF.

This clonotype was picked up a small number of times. V usage is TRBV6-2 or TRBV6-3 and J usage is TRBJ2-2, with D uncertain. With 0 bases removed from V and 6 bases from J, the gap between germline ends came to 5 bases. This CDR3 is 13 amino acids long. The germline gives CDR1 MNHEY, CDR2 SVGEGT. CDR3 loop: CASSYSTPGELFF. DNA of the CDR3: TGTGCCAGCAGTTACTCCACCCCCGGGGAGCTGTTTTTT.

This clonotype has more than one count but fewer than ten. The rearrangement uses TRBV19 and TRBJ2-5; possibly TRBD1 for D (6 bases). This CDR3 spans 14 amino acids. Germline loops: CDR1 LNHDA, CDR2 SQIVND (reference sequence). Trimming pared 5 bases from V and 4 bases from J, leaving 14 bases between. In nucleotides, the CDR3 is TGTGCCAGTAGTCTCACAGGGTCGGGAGAGACCCAGTACTTC. This codes for CASSLTGSGETQYF.

This clonotype was seen at least ten times. V is TRBV24-1 and J is TRBJ2-1, with D possibly being TRBD2 (7 bases). Germline CDR1 and CDR2: KGHDR and SFDVKD. V lost 3 bases and J 8 bases, leaving 19 bases between the germline ends. The CDR3 length is 16 residues. The CDR3 DNA reads as TGTGCCACCAGTGATGGGGGGAAGGGGGGGACTGATGAGCAGTTCTTC. Translating gives CATSDGGKGGTDEQFF.

The chain joins TRBV6-5 to TRBJ2-7; TRBD2 agrees at 11 bases. Germline CDR1 and CDR2: MNHEY and SVGAGI. The CDR3 has 15 amino acids. The V segment lost 5 bases and the J segment 4 bases; nucleotides outside the gene matches: 7. The CDR3 reads CASSRTGTSGYEQYF. Here the CDR3 DNA reads TGTGCCAGCAGTCGTACCGGGACTAGCGGTTACGAGCAGTACTTC.

This clonotype was detected many times. CDR3 in DNA: TGCAGTGCTAGTTCCGGGAACGAGCAGTACTTC. Translated: CSASSGNEQYF. The chain couples TRBV20-1 to TRBJ2-7; TRBD2 might be the D (5 bases). The V end was cut by 3 bases, the J end by 5 bases, with 8 bases between. The CDR3 extends over 11 amino acids. Germline CDR1 DFQATT, CDR2 SNEGSKA (reference sequence).

This clonotype was detected ten times or more. The V call is TRBV5-1, the J call TRBJ1-6, with 9 bases that match TRBD1. The CDR3 spans 15 residues. After removal of 2 bases from V and 8 bases from J, the junction contained 5 bases not matched to a gene. Germline V gene data show CDR1 as SGHRS and CDR2 as YFSETQ. CDR3 nucleotide sequence: TGCGCCAGCAGCTTAGCCGGGACAGGGTATTCACCCCTCCACTTT. Translating it yields CASSLAGTGYSPLHF.

There are a few counts of this clonotype. V gene TRBV4-2 combines with J gene TRBJ1-5, with D perhaps TRBD1 (6 bases). In germline, CDR1 is LGHNA, CDR2 YNFKEQ. V was cut by 1 base and J by 3 bases, with 7 bases left in between. This CDR3 region has 14 residues. CDR3: CASSQGQVNQPQHF. The CDR3 coding sequence is TGTGCCAGCAGCCAAGGACAGGTCAATCAGCCCCAGCATTTT.

The chain couples TRBV20-1 to TRBJ2-5; 10 bases are a match to TRBD2. Germline trimming cut 5 bases from V and 5 bases from J; bases unmatched to any gene: 11. CDR3 length: 15 amino acids. Per germline, CDR1 DFQATT and CDR2 SNEGSKA (reference sequence). The CDR3 nucleotides read TGCAGTGCTCTGTTGGGAACGACTAGCGGGGAGACCCAGTACTTC. Translating gives CSALLGTTSGETQYF.

This clonotype showed up many times. The chain is built from TRBV12-3 or TRBV12-4 and TRBJ1-1; TRBD1 might be the D (6 bases). V dropped 2 bases and J dropped 8 bases, with 15 bases sitting between them. CDR3 length equals 14 residues. For the CDR3, the DNA is TGTGCCAGCAGTTTAACAGGGCTCAAAAGGGAAGCTTTCTTT. It yields the protein CASSLTGLKREAFF.

This clonotype was observed many times. This chain connects TRBV20-1 to TRBJ1-2; D is perhaps TRBD1 (6 bases). CDR1 and CDR2 from the germline V gene are DFQATT and SNEGSKA (reference sequence). CDR3 length equals 14 residues. V dropped 0 bases and J dropped 4 bases, with 12 bases sitting between them. The CDR3 DNA sequence: TGCAGTGCTAGAGACTCCCGGGGGCTCTATGGCTACACCTTC. As protein: CSARDSRGLYGYTF.

This clonotype rates as medium-sized (0.01 to 0.1%). The J gene is TRBJ1-1, the V gene TRBV19; the match to TRBD1 covers 10 bases. Losses at the gene ends were 10 bases for V and 4 bases for J; bases not matched to a gene: 3. Germline V gene data show CDR1 as LNHDA and CDR2 as SQIVND (reference sequence). The CDR3 totals 12 residues. In DNA form, the CDR3 reads TGTGCCACCCGGACAGGGGGCACTGAAGCTTTCTTT. Amino acids: CATRTGGTEAFF.

This clonotype came up many times. The chain couples TRBV7-9 to TRBJ1-4, with 8 nucleotides matching TRBD1. The CDR3 spans 13 residues. V gave up 5 bases and J gave up 13 bases; unmatched junction bases: 9. Germline loops: CDR1 SEHNR, CDR2 FQNEAQ (reference sequence). Here the CDR3 DNA reads TGTGCCAGCAGCCGGGGACAGGCTGAGGTACTGTTTTTT. Translating gives CASSRGQAEVLFF.

This clonotype was counted only a few times. The chain recombines TRBV24-1 with TRBJ2-5; D may be TRBD1 (6 bases). CDR1 is KGHDR, CDR2 SFDVKD, per germline. The CDR3 runs to 18 residues. Between the trimmed V and J ends, which lost 3 bases and 1 base, there was a span of 20 bases. The DNA of the CDR3 is TGTGCCACCAGTGATCCTCTAGGACAGCCATTCCGCCAAGAGACCCAGTACTTC. Its translation: CATSDPLGQPFRQETQYF.

The table lists this clonotype with many counts. V and J are TRBV20-1 and TRBJ2-2; possibly TRBD2 for D (6 bases). Trimming removed 3 bases from V and 1 base from J, with 15 bases in between. Germline V CDR1 and CDR2: DFQATT, SNEGSKA (reference sequence). The CDR3 spans 16 residues. The DNA for the CDR3 is TGCAGTGCTAGGCGAGTGGCTAGCGAGAACACCGGGGAGCTGTTTTTT. Amino acid sequence: CSARRVASENTGELFF.

This clonotype was found many times. The chain employs TRBV11-2 and TRBJ2-7; D may correspond to TRBD1 or TRBD2 (5 bases each). The CDR3 extends over 15 amino acids. The germline V and J ends were trimmed by 1 base and 3 bases, with 13 bases remaining between them. Germline V lookup: CDR1 SGHAT, CDR2 FQNNGV. The CDR3 bases are TGTGCCAGCAGCTTAGCTCTCGGGGCGATCTACGAGCAGTACTTC. Translated, it gives CASSLALGAIYEQYF. The full variable domain, rest sourced from reference TRBV11-2 and TRBJ2-7, is EAGVAQSPRYKIIEKRQSVAFWCNPISGHATLYWYQQILGQGPKLLIQFQNNGVVDDSQLPKDRFSAERLKGVDSTLKIQPAKLEDSAVYLCASSLALGAIYEQYFGPGTRLTVT.

This clonotype was recorded at least ten times. The chain employs TRBV2 and TRBJ2-4; possibly TRBD2 for D (6 bases). The CDR3 loop spans 17 amino acids. Germline assignment: CDR1 SNHLY and CDR2 FYNNEI. The germline V and J ends were trimmed by 5 bases and 1 base, with 18 bases remaining between them. Written as DNA, the CDR3 is TGTGCCAGCAGTCCGGCGGGTGGGGGGTCCGCCAAAAACATTCAGTACTTC. Protein sequence: CASSPAGGGSAKNIQYF.

This clonotype is medium-sized in the sample. The chain combines TRBV10-3 with TRBJ2-1, with TRBD2 matching 14 bases. The CDR3 extends over 18 amino acids. V dropped 3 bases and J dropped 7; count of bases not matched to a gene: 11. Germline V gene sequence: CDR1 ENHRY, CDR2 SYGVKD. The DNA for the CDR3 is TGTGCCATCAGTGAATCCCTTGGGACTAGCGGGGGCGGGAATGAGCAGTTCTTC. This encodes CAISESLGTSGGGNEQFF.

This clonotype is judged hyperexpanded. This chain connects TRBV6-2 or TRBV6-3 to TRBJ2-1; D gene uncertain. Germline V gene data show CDR1 as MNHEY and CDR2 as SVGEGT. V was trimmed by 4 bases and J by 1 base, leaving 8 bases between them. The CDR3 contains 14 residues. The CDR3 is CASSSLPSYNEQFF. DNA of the CDR3: TGTGCCAGCAGTTCCCTACCTTCCTACAATGAGCAGTTCTTC.

Many counts were recorded for this clonotype. The chain combines TRBV28 with TRBJ1-2, with TRBD1 as a possible D gene (5 bases). Germline V gene lookup returns CDR1 MDHEN and CDR2 SYDVKM. Trimming left V 6 bases short and J 5 bases short, with 10 bases between. The CDR3 extends over 12 amino acids. In nucleotides, the CDR3 is TGTGCCAGCAGGGAACAGGTATATGGCTACACCTTC. Translation gives CASREQVYGYTF.